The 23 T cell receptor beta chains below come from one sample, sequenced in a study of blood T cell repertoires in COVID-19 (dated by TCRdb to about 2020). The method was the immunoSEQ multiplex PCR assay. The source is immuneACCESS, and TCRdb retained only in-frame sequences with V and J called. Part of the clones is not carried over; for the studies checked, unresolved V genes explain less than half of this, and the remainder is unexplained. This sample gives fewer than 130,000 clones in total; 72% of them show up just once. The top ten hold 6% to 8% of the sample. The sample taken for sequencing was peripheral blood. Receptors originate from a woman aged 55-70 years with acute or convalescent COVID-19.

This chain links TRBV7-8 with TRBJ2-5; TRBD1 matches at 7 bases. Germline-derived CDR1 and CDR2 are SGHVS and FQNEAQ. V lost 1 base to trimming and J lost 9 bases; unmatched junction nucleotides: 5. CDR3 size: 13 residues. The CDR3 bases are TGTGCCAGCAGCTTAGACAGGGGTCGGTCCCAGTACTTC. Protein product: CASSLDRGRSQYF.

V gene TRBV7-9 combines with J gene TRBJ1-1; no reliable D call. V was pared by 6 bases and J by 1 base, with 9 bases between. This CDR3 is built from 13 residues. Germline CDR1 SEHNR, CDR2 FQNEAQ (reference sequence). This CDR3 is CASRQQKNTEAFF. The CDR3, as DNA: TGTGCCAGCAGGCAACAGAAGAACACTGAAGCTTTCTTT. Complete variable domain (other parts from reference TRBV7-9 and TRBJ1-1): DTGVSQNPRHKITKRGQNVTFRCDPISEHNRLYWYRQTLGQGPEFLTYFQNEAQLEKSRLLSDRFSAERPKGSFSTLEIQRTEQGDSAMYLCASRQQKNTEAFFGQGTRLTVV.

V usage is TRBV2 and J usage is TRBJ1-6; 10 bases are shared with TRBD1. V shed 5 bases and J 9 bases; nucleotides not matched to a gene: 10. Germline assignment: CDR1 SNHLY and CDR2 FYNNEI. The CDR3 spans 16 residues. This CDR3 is CASSQYPGQGSSPLHF. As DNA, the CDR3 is TGTGCCAGCAGTCAATACCCGGGACAGGGGAGTTCACCCCTCCACTTT.

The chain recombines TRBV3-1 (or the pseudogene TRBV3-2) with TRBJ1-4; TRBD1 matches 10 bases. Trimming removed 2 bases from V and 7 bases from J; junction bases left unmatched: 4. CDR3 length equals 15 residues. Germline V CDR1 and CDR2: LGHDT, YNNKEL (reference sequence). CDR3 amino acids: CASSQRTGGFEKLFF. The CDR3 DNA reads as TGTGCCAGCAGCCAAAGGACAGGGGGTTTTGAAAAACTGTTTTTT.

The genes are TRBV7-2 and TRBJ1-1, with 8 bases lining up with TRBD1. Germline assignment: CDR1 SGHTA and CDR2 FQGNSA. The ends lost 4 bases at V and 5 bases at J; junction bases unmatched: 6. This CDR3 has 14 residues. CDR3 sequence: CASSSQGAGTEAFF. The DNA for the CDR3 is TGTGCCAGCAGCTCCCAGGGGGCAGGGACTGAAGCTTTCTTT.

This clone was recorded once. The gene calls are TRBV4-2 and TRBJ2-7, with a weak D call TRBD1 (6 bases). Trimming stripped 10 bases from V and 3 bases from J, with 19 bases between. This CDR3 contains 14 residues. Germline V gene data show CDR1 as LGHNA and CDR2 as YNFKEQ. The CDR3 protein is CATMDSKKGYEQYF. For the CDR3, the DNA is TGTGCCACCATGGACAGTAAAAAGGGCTACGAGCAGTACTTC.

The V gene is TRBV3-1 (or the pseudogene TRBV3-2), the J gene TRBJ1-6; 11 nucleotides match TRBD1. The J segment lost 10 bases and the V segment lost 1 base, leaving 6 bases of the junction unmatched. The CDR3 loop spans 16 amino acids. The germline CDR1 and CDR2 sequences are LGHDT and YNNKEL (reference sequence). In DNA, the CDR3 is TGTGCCAGCAGCCAAGTAGCCGGGACAGGGGGATCACCCCTCCACTTT. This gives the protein CASSQVAGTGGSPLHF.

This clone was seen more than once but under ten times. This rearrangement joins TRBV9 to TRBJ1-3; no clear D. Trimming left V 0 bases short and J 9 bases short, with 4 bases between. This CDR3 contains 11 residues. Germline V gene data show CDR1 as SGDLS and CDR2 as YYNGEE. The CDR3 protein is CASSVASTIYF. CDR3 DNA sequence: TGTGCCAGCAGCGTAGCGTCCACCATATATTTT.

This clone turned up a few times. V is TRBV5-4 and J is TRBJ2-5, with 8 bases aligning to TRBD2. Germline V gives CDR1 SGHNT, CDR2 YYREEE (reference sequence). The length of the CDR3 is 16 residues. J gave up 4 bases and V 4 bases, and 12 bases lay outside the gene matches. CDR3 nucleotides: TGTGCCAGCAGCCCCCGAGAGCGGGGGTACGGAGAGACCCAGTACTTC. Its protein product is CASSPRERGYGETQYF.

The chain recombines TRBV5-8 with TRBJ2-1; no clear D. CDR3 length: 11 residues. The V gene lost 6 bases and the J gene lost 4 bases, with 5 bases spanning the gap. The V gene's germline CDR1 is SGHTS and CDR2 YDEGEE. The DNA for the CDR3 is TGTGCCAGCACCTCTTACAATGAGCAGTTCTTC. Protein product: CASTSYNEQFF.

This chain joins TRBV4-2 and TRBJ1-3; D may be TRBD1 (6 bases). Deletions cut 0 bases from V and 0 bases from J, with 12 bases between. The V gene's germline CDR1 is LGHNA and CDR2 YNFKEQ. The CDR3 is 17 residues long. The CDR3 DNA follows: TGTGCCAGCAGCCAAGAGGAGAAAGGGGGCTCTGGAAACACCATATATTTT. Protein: CASSQEEKGGSGNTIYF.

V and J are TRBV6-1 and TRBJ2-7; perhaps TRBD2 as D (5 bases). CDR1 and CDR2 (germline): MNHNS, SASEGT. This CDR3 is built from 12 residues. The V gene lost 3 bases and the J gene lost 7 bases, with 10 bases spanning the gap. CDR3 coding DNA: TGTGCCAGCAGTGATTATAGGAGGGAGCAGTACTTC. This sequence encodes CASSDYRREQYF.

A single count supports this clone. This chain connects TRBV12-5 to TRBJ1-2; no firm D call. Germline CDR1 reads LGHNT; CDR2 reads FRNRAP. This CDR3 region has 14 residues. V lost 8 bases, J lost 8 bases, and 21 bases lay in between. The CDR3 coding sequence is TGTGCTAGTACCTTCTCTCGGGTTGGAGGGGGCTACACCTTC. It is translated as CASTFSRVGGGYTF. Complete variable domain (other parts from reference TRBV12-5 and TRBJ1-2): DARVTQTPRHKVTEMGQEVTMRCQPILGHNTVFWYRQTMMQGLELLAYFRNRAPLDDSGMPKDRFSAEMPDATLATLKIQPSEPRDSAVYFCASTFSRVGGGYTFGSGTRLTVV.

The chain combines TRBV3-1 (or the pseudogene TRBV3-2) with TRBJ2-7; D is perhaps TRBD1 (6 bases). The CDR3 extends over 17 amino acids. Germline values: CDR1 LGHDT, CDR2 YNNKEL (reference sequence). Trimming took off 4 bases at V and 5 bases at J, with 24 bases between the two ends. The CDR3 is CASSRGQFGLQGHEQYF. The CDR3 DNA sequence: TGTGCCAGCAGCCGTGGACAATTTGGGTTACAGGGTCACGAGCAGTACTTC.

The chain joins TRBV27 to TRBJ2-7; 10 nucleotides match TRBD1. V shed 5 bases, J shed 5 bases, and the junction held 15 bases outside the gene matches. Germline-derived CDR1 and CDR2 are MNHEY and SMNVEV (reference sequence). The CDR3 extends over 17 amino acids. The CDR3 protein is CASSPLTIRQGAHEQYF. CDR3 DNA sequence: TGTGCCAGCAGTCCCCTTACTATTCGACAGGGGGCCCACGAGCAGTACTTC.

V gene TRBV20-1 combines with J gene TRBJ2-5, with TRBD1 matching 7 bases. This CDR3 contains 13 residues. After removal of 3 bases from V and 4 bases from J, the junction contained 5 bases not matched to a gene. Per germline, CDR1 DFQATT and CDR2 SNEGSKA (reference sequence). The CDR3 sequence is CSASIQGRETQYF. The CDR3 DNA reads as TGCAGTGCTAGTATACAGGGGCGAGAGACCCAGTACTTC.

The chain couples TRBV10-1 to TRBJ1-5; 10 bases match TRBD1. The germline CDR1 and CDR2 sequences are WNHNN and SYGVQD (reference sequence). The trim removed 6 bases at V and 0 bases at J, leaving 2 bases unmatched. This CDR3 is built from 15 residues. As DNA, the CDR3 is TGCGCCAGCAGGGGGACAGGGGATAGCAATCAGCCCCAGCATTTT. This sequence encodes CASRGTGDSNQPQHF.

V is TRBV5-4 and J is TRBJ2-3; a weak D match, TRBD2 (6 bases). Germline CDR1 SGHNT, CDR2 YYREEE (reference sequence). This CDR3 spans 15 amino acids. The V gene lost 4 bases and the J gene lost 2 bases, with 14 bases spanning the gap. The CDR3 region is CASSPGTHDTDTQYF. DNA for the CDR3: TGTGCCAGCAGCCCCGGGACTCACGACACAGATACGCAGTATTTT.

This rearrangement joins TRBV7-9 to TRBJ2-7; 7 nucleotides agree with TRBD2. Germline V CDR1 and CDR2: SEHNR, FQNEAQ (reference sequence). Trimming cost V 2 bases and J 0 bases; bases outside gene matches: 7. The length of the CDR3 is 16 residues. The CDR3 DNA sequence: TGTGCCAGCAGCTTATGGGGAGGGTATAGCTCCTACGAGCAGTACTTC. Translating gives CASSLWGGYSSYEQYF.

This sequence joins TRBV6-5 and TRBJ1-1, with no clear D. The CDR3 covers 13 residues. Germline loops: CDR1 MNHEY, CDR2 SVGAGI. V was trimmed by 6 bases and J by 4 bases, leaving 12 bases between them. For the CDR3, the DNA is TGTGCCAGCAGAGGAGAACTATTCACTGAAGCTTTCTTT. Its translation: CASRGELFTEAFF.

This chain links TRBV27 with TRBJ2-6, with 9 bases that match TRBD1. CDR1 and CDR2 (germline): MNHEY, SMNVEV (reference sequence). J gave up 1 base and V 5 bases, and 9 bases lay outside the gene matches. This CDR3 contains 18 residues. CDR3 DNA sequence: TGTGCCAGCAGTCGATGGACAGGGGTTTCATCTGGGGCCAACGTCCTGACTTTC. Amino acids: CASSRWTGVSSGANVLTF. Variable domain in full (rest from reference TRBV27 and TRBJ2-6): EAQVTQNPRYLITVTGKKLTVTCSQNMNHEYMSWYRQDPGLGLRQIYYSMNVEVTDKGDVPEGYKVSRKEKRNFPLILESPSPNQTSLYFCASSRWTGVSSGANVLTFGAGSRLTVL.

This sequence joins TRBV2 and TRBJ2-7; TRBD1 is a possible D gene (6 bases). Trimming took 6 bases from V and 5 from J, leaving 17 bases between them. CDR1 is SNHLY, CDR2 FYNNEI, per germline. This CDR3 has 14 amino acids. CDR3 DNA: TGTGCCAGCAGGACGTCAACAGGGTCCAACGAGCAGTACTTC. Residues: CASRTSTGSNEQYF.

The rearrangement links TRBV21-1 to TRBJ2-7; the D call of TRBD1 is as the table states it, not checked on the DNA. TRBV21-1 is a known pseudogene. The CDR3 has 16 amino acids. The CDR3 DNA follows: TGTGCCAGCAGCCAAAGAACCGGGACAGGGGACTACGAGCAGTACTTC. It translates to CASSQRTGTGDYEQYF.